Given below is one TCR beta chain in context. What it binds is unknown. CDR3 length: 14 residues. V dropped 5 bases and J dropped 4; count of bases not matched to a gene: 6. Germline V gene sequence: CDR1 SEHNR, CDR2 FQNEAQ (reference sequence). CD45RO negativity and positive selection for CCR7 defined naive CD8 cells, a population that excluded terminally differentiated effector memory CD45RA+ cells. This entry comes from a study of shared clonotypes between healthy human individuals. Study context: Per-donor plates numbered three CD4 naive, three CD4 memory, two CD8 naive and one CD8 memory. Overall study results and limits: It was expected that sequencing depth would affect clonotype sharing among donors. The sharing of 5% to 6.5% of naive CD4 clonotypes was seen across a handful of donors. Limitation of the genetic and exposure-history diversity represented came from the few donors.

Profiled with immunoSEQ multiplex PCR; TCRdb holds only in-frame clones, not every one. The sample records over 2 million clones, roughly 95% being singletons. The receptor comes from a man between 18 and 35 years old in good health. What was sequenced was naive CD8+ T cells sorted from blood. The rearrangement joins TRBV7-9 to TRBJ1-2; TRBD1 agrees at 8 bases. The CDR3 coding sequence is TGTGCCAGCAGCACCGGACAGGGAGTCTATGGCTACACCTTC. It encodes CASSTGQGVYGYTF.